This TCR beta chain was observed in a study of beta chain features in type 1 diabetes. Whole-study results and caveats: Among all four CD4+ subsets, Type 1 diabetes patients had TCRB CDR3s that were moderately but significantly shorter. Shorter templates might be favored by PCR, and equally so in patients and in controls. For TCRB rearrangement, an influence of HLA type remained unresolved here.

Every participating donor gave one draw, a heparinised blood sample averaging around 120 mL. The CDR3 is 14 residues long. The V gene end was trimmed by 8 bases and the J gene end by 2 bases; junction bases not matched to a gene: 6. Germline V gene lookup returns CDR1 MDHEN and CDR2 SYDVKM. The authors reverse transcribed all of the isolated RNA, so sequencing captured expressed TCRB transcripts. An average of approximately 4 million reads was obtained for naive, central memory and regulatory T cell samples. Here immunoSEQ multiplex PCR was the method, and the copy in TCRdb shows in-frame clones only, minus some. The sample yields more than 300,000 clones, roughly 8.8% seen once. Note on this clone: The antigen remains undetermined.

The chain combines TRBV28 with TRBJ1-2, with TRBD1 matching 9 bases. This clonotype was obtained from a man aged 30 to 45 with type 1 diabetes. Sequencing was carried out using central memory CD4+ T cells from blood. CDR3 in DNA: TGTGCCAGCGTACAGGGGGCGAACAACTATGGCTACACCTTC. Amino acid sequence: CASVQGANNYGYTF.